This T cell receptor (beta chain) was documented in a study of identical twins. Unique molecular identifiers were in the cDNA, with template-switch universal primer binding. One entry per CDR3 protein, called by TCRdb with MiXCR from the 5' RACE reads. This table has more than 1.5 million distinct CDR3 sequences, under 35% appearing once. Germline CDR1 reads MNHEY; CDR2 reads SVGAGI. CDR3 length: 17 amino acids. Trimming took 4 bases from V and 0 from J, leaving 19 bases between them. The chain couples TRBV6-5 to TRBJ2-7, with a possible D match to TRBD1 (6 bases). The sample consisted of cord blood. This receptor was taken from a newborn girl in good health. CDR3 region: CASSSLKTGFSSYEQYF. Written as DNA, the CDR3 is TGTGCCAGCAGTTCCTTAAAGACAGGCTTCAGCTCCTACGAGCAGTACTTC.